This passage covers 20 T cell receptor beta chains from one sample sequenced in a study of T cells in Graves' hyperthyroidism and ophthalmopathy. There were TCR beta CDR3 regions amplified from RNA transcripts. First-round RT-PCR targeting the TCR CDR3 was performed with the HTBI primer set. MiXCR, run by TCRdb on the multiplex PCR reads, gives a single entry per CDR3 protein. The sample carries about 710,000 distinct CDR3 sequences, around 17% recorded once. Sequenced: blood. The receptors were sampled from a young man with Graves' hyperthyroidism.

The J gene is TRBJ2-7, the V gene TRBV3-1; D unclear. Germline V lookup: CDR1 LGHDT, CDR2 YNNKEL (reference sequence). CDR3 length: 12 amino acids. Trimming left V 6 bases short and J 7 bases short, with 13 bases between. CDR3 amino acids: CASSPRLGEQYF. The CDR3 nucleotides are TGTGCCAGCAGTCCCAGACTGGGGGAGCAGTACTTC.

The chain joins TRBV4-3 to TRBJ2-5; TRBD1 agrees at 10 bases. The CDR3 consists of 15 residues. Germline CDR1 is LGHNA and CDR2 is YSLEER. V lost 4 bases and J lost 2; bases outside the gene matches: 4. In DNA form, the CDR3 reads TGCGCCAGCAGCCGGTGGACAGGGGGGCAAGAGACCCAGTACTTC. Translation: CASSRWTGGQETQYF.

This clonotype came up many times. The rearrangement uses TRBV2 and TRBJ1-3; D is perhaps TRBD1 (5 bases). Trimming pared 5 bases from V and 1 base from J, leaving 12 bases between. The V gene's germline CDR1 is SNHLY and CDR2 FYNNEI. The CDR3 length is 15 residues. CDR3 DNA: TGTGCCAGCAGTCGCGACAGAGGATCTGGAAACACCATATATTTT. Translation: CASSRDRGSGNTIYF.

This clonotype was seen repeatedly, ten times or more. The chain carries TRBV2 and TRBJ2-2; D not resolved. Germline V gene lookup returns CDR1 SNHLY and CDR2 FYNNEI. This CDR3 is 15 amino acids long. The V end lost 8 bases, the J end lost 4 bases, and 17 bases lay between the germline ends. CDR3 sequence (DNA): TGTGCCAGCGGACCGGGCCCTACGAGCACCGGGGAGCTGTTTTTT. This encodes CASGPGPTSTGELFF.

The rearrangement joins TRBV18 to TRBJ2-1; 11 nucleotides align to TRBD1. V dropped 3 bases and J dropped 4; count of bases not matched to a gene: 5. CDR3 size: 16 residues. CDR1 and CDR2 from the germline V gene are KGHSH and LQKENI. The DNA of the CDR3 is TGTGCCAGCTCACCTACGGACAGGGGGCCGTACAATGAGCAGTTCTTC. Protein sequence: CASSPTDRGPYNEQFF.

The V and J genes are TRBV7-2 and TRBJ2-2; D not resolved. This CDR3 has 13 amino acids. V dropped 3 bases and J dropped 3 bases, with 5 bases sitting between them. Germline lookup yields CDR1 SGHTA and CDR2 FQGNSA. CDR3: CASSFAYTGELFF. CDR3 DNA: TGTGCCAGCAGCTTTGCCTACACCGGGGAGCTGTTTTTT.

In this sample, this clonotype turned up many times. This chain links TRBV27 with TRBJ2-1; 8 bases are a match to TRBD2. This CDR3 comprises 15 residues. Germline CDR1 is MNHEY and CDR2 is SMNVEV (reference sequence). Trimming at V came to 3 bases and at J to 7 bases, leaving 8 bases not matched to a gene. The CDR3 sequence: CASSFWAGGRNEQFF. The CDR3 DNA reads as TGTGCCAGCAGTTTTTGGGCGGGAGGTCGTAATGAGCAGTTCTTC.

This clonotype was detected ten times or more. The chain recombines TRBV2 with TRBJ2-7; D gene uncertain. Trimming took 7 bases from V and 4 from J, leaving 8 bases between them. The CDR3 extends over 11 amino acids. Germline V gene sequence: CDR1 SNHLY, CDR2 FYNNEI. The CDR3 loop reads CASTLLYEQYF. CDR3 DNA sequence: TGTGCCAGCACTTTGCTGTACGAGCAGTACTTC.

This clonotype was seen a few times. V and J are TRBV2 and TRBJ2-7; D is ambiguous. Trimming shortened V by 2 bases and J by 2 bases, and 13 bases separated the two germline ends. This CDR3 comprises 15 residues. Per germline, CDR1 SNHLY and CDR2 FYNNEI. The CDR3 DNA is TGTGCCAGCAGTGAATCTTCTGCAGAAACCTACGAGCAGTACTTC. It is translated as CASSESSAETYEQYF.

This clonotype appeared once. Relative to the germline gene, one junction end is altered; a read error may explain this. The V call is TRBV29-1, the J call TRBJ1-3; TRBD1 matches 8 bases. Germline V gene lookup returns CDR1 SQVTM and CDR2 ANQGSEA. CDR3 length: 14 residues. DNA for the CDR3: TGCAGCGCTTCAGGACAGGGTGGTGGAGACACCATATATTTT. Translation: CSASGQGGGDTIYF.

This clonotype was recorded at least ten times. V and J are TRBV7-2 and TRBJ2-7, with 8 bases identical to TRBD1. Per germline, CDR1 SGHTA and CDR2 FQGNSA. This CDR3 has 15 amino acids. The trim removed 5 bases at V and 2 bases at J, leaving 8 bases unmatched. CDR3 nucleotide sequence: TGTGCCAGCAGCCTAACCAGGGGGCTCACCTACGAGCAGTACTTC. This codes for CASSLTRGLTYEQYF.

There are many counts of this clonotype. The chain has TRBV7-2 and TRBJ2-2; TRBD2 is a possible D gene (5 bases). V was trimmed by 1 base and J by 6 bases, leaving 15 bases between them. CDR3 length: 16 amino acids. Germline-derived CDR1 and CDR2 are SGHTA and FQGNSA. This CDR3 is CASSLGQPKGAGELFF. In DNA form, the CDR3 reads TGTGCCAGCAGCTTAGGCCAGCCAAAGGGAGCCGGGGAGCTGTTTTTT.

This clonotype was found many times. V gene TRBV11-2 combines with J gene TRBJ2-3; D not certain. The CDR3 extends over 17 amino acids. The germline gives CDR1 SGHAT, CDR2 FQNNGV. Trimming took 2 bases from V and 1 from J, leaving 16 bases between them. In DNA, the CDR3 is TGTGCCAGCAGCTTACTTCAGACGGCATCCGGCACAGATACGCAGTATTTT. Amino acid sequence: CASSLLQTASGTDTQYF.

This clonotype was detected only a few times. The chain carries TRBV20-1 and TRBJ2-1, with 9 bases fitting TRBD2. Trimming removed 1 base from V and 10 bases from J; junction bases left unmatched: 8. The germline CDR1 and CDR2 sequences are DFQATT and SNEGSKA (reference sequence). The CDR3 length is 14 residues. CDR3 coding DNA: TGCAGTGCTAGAGGGCGGCCCGCGGGAGGGGAGCAGTTCTTC. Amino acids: CSARGRPAGGEQFF.

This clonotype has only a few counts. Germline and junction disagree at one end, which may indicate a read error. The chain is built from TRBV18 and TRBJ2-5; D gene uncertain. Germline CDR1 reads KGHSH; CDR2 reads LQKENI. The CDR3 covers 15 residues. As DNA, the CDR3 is TGTACCAGCTCACCACCCGGATCCCAAGCGGAGACCCAGTACTTC. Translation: CTSSPPGSQAETQYF.

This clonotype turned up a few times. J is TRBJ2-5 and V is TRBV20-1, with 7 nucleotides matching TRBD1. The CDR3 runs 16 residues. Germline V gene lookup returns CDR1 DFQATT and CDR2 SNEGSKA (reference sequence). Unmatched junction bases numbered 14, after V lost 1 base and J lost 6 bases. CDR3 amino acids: CSARGGSGQGVKTQYF. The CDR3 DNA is TGCAGTGCTAGAGGGGGGTCTGGTCAGGGGGTTAAGACCCAGTACTTC.

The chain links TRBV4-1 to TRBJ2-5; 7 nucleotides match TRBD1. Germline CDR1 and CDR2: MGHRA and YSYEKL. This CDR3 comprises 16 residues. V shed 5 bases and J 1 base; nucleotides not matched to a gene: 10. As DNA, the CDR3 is TGCGCCAGCAGCAGCCGGGACAGAAGCTCCCAAGAGACCCAGTACTTC. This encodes CASSSRDRSSQETQYF.

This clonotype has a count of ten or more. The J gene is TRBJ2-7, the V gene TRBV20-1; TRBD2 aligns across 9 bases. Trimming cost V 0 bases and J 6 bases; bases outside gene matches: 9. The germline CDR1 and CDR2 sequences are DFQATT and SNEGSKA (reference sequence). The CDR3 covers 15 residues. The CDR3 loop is CSARDGRGRAGEQYF. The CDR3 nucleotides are TGCAGTGCTAGAGATGGGCGCGGGAGGGCCGGCGAGCAGTACTTC.

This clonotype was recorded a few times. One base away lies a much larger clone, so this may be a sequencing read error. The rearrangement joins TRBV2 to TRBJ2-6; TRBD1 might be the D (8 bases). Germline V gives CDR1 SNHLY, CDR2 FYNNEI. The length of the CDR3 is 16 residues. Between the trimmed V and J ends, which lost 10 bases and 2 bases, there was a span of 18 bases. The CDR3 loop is CANSRQGTTGANVLTF. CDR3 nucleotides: TGTGCCAACAGCAGACAGGGGACTACTGGGGCCAACGTCCTGACTTTC.

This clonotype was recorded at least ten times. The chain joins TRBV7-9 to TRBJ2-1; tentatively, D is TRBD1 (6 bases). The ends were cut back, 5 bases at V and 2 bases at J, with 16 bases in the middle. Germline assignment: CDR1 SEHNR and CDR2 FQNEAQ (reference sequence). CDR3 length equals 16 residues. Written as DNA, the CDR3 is TGTGCCAGCAGCCGCCCCAGGGGTGACACCTACAATGAGCAGTTCTTC. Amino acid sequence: CASSRPRGDTYNEQFF.